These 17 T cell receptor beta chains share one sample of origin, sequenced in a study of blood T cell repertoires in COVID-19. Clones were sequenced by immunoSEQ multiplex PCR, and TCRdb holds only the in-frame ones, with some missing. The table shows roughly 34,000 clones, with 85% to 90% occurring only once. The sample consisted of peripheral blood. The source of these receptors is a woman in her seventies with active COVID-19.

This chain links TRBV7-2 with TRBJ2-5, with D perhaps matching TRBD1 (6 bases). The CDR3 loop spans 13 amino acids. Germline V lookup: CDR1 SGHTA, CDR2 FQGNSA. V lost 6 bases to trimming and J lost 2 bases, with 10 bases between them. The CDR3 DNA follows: TGTGCCAGCAGACTGCAGGGGCAAGAGACCCAGTACTTC. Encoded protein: CASRLQGQETQYF.

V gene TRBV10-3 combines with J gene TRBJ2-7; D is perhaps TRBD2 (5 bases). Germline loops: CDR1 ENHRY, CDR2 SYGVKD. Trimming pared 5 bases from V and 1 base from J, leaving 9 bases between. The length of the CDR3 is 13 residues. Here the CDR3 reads CAISRTSSYEQYF. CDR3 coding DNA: TGTGCCATCAGTCGTACTAGTTCCTACGAGCAGTACTTC.

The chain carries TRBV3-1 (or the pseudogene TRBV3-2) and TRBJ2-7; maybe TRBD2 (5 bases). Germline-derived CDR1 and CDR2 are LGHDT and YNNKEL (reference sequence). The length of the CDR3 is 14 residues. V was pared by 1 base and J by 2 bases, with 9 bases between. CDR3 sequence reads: CASSQASGPYEQYF. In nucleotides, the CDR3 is TGTGCCAGCAGCCAAGCAAGCGGTCCCTACGAGCAGTACTTC.

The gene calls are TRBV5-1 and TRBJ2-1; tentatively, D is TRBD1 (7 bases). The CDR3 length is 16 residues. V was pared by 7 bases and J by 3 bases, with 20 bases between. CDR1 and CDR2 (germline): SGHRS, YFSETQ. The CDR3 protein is CASSMKGASVYNEQFF. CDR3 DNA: TGCGCCAGCTCCATGAAGGGGGCTAGCGTCTACAATGAGCAGTTCTTC. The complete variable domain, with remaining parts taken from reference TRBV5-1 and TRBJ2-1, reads KAGVTQTPRYLIKTRGQQVTLSCSPISGHRSVSWYQQTPGQGLQFLFEYFSETQRNKGNFPGRFSGRQFSNSRSEMNVSTLELGDSALYLCASSMKGASVYNEQFFGPGTRLTVL.

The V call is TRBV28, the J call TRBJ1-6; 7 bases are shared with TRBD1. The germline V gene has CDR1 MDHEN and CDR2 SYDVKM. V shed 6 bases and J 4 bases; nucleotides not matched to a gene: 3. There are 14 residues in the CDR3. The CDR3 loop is CASSEDRYNSPLHF. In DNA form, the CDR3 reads TGTGCCAGCAGCGAGGACAGGTATAATTCACCCCTCCACTTT.

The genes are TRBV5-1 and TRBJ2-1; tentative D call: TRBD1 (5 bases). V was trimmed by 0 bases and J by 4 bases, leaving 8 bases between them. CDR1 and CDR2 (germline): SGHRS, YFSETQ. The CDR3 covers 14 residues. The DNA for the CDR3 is TGCGCCAGCAGCTTGGGGGGCTCATACAATGAGCAGTTCTTC. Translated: CASSLGGSYNEQFF.

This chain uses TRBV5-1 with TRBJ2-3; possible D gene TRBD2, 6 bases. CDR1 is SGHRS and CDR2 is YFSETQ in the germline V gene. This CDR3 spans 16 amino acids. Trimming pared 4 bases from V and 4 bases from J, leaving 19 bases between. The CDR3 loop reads CASSPPGLIGADTQYF. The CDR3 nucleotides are TGCGCCAGCAGCCCTCCGGGACTTATCGGAGCAGATACGCAGTATTTT.

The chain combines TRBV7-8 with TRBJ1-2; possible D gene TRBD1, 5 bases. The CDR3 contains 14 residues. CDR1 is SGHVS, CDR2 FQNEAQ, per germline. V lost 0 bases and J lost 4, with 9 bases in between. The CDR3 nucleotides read TGTGCCAGCAGCTTAGCCCCGGGGGGCTATGGCTACACCTTC. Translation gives CASSLAPGGYGYTF. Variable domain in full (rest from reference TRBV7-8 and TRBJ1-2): GAGVSQSPRYKVAKRGQDVALRCDPISGHVSLFWYQQALGQGPEFLTYFQNEAQLDKSGLPSDRFFAERPEGSVSTLKIQRTQQEDSAVYLCASSLAPGGYGYTFGSGTRLTVV.

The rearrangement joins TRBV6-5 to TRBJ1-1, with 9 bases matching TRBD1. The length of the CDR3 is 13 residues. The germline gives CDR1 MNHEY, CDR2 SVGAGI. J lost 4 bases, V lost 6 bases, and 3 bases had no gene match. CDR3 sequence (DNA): TGTGCCAGCAGGGCGACAGGGGGCACTGAAGCTTTCTTT. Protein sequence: CASRATGGTEAFF.

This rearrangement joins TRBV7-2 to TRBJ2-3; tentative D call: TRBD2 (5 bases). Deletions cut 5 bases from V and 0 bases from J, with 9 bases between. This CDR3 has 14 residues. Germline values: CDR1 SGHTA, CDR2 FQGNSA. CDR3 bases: TGTGCCAGCAGCACTGGACTGAGCACAGATACGCAGTATTTT. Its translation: CASSTGLSTDTQYF.

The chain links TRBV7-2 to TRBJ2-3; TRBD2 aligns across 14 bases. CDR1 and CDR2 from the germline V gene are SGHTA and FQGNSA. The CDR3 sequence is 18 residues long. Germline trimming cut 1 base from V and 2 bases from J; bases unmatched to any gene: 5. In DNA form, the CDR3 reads TGTGCCAGCAGCTTAGGACTAGCGGGGGGGCGATACACAGATACGCAGTATTTT. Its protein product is CASSLGLAGGRYTDTQYF.

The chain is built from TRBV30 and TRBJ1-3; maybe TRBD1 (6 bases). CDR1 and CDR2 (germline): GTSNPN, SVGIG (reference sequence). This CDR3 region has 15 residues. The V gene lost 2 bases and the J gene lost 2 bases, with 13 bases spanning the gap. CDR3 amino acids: CAWSYRAQTGNTIYF. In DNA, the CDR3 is TGTGCCTGGAGTTACAGGGCGCAAACTGGAAACACCATATATTTT.

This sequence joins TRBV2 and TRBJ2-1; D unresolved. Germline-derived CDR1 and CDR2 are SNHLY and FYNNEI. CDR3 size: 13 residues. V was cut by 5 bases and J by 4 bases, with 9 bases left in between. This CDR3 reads CASSREQYNEQFF. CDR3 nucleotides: TGTGCCAGCAGTAGAGAACAGTACAATGAGCAGTTCTTC. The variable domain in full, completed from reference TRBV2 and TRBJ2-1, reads EPEVTQTPSHQVTQMGQEVILRCVPISNHLYFYWYRQILGQKVEFLVSFYNNEISEKSEIFDDQFSVERPDGSNFTLKIRSTKLEDSAMYFCASSREQYNEQFFGPGTRLTVL.

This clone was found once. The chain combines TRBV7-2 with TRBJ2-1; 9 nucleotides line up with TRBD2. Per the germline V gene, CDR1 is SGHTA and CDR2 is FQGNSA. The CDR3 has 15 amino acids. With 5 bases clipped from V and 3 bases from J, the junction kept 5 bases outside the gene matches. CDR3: CASSPQRGVYNEQFF. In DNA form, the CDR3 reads TGTGCCAGCAGCCCCCAGCGGGGGGTCTACAATGAGCAGTTCTTC.

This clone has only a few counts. The CDR3 here is CASTGVGNQPQHF. The DNA of the CDR3 is TGTGCCAGCACAGGGGTAGGCAATCAGCCCCAGCATTTT. The V and J genes are TRBV6-5 and TRBJ1-5; D is perhaps TRBD1 (6 bases). Trimming stripped 7 bases from V and 2 bases from J, with 9 bases between. This CDR3 comprises 13 residues. Germline assignment: CDR1 MNHEY and CDR2 SVGAGI.

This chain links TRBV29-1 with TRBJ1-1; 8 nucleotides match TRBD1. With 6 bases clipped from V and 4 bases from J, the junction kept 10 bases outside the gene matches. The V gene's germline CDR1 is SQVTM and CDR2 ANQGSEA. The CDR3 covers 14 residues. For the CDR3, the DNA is TGCAGCGTCCAAAGTACAGGGGGGGGCACTGAAGCTTTCTTT. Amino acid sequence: CSVQSTGGGTEAFF.

The CDR3 spells CASSYPTEVYGYTF. CDR3 bases: TGTGCCAGCAGTTACCCCACAGAAGTCTATGGCTACACCTTC. The rearrangement links TRBV6-2 or TRBV6-3 to TRBJ1-2; the D is unclear. The V gene's germline CDR1 is MNHEY and CDR2 SVGEGT. This CDR3 spans 14 amino acids. V lost 2 bases, J lost 4 bases, and 11 bases lay in between.